The 10 T cell receptor beta chains reported below all come from one sample, sequenced in a study of CD8 T cells in Susac syndrome. RNA totalling roughly 0.5 to 1 ug underwent reverse transcription with random hexamers. In TCRdb, the immunoSEQ multiplex PCR reads were re-called with MiXCR into one record per CDR3 protein. The sample includes around 130,000 distinct CDR3 sequences, around 94% of them seen just once. Sample: CD8+ T cells from PBMCs. The receptors come from a human donor with Susac syndrome.

The CDR3 DNA reads as TGTGCCAGCAGGGATCGCAATGAGCAGTTCTTC. Translation: CASRDRNEQFF. The gene calls are TRBV2 and TRBJ2-1, with D uncertain. The germline V gene has CDR1 SNHLY and CDR2 FYNNEI. The CDR3 spans 11 residues. V gave up 6 bases and J gave up 6 bases, with 6 bases separating them.

V and J are TRBV13 and TRBJ2-7; 8 bases are a match to TRBD1. J was trimmed by 1 base and V by 1 base; bases with no gene match: 3. Germline CDR1 is PRHDT and CDR2 is FYEKMQ (reference sequence). The CDR3 is 15 amino acids. The CDR3 nucleotides read TGTGCCAGCAGCTTAGTTGGGACAGGTTCCTACGAGCAGTACTTC. Translating it yields CASSLVGTGSYEQYF.

This clonotype was observed a few times. The chain uses TRBV7-6 and TRBJ2-5, with D possibly TRBD2 on 6 matching bases. Per the germline V gene, CDR1 is SGHVS and CDR2 is FNYEAQ. Trimming stripped 5 bases from V and 1 base from J, with 11 bases between. The CDR3 extends over 14 amino acids. CDR3 loop: CASSRAGGQETQYF. In nucleotides, the CDR3 is TGTGCCAGCAGCCGGGCCGGGGGCCAAGAGACCCAGTACTTC.

The chain employs TRBV19 and TRBJ1-5; 7 bases map to TRBD1. The trim removed 5 bases at V and 1 base at J, leaving 8 bases unmatched. Looked up from germline, CDR1 is LNHDA and CDR2 is SQIVND (reference sequence). The CDR3 is 16 residues long. The CDR3 protein is CASSPRGQTSNQPQHF. The DNA of the CDR3 is TGTGCCAGTAGTCCCCGGGGACAGACGAGCAATCAGCCCCAGCATTTT.

CDR3: CASSYGGNQPQHF. In DNA form, the CDR3 reads TGTGCCAGCAGTTACGGGGGGAACCAGCCCCAGCATTTT. The chain employs TRBV6-5 and TRBJ1-5, with D possibly TRBD1 on 5 matching bases. The CDR3 extends over 13 amino acids. Germline CDR1 is MNHEY and CDR2 is SVGAGI. V was clipped by 2 bases and J by 7 bases, with 9 bases between them.

V usage is TRBV7-9 and J usage is TRBJ2-7; D remains ambiguous. The CDR3 has 12 amino acids. Germline loops: CDR1 SEHNR, CDR2 FQNEAQ (reference sequence). The ends were cut back, 5 bases at V and 0 bases at J, with 5 bases in the middle. CDR3 loop: CASSAISYEQYF. The DNA for the CDR3 is TGTGCCAGCAGCGCGATCTCCTACGAGCAGTACTTC.

Here the CDR3 DNA reads TGTGCCAGCAGCTTGGAGGCGGGGAGCACTTATTCACCCCTCCACTTT. It specifies CASSLEAGSTYSPLHF. V is TRBV5-5 and J is TRBJ1-6; no definite D call. CDR3 length: 16 residues. Germline CDR1 is SGHKS and CDR2 is YYEKEE (reference sequence). V was shortened by 0 bases and J by 8 bases, with 15 bases between the two germline ends.

The chain uses TRBV13 and TRBJ1-6; 8 positions agree with TRBD1. The CDR3 consists of 17 residues. Germline trimming cut 0 bases from V and 9 bases from J; bases unmatched to any gene: 10. Germline-derived CDR1 and CDR2 are PRHDT and FYEKMQ (reference sequence). The CDR3 sequence is CASSLGSPGTGASPLHF. The DNA for the CDR3 is TGTGCCAGCAGCTTAGGTTCCCCCGGGACAGGCGCTTCACCCCTCCACTTT.

The chain is built from TRBV14 and TRBJ2-7, with 8 bases lining up with TRBD1. V was clipped by 4 bases and J by 0 bases; unmatched bases: 5. Per the germline V gene, CDR1 is SGHDN and CDR2 is FVKESK. The CDR3 is 15 amino acids. For the CDR3, the DNA is TGTGCCAGCAGCCCGCGGACAGGGTACTCCTACGAGCAGTACTTC. Amino acids: CASSPRTGYSYEQYF.

On this clonotype itself: The junction departs from germline at one end; a sequencing error may be responsible. J is TRBJ1-5 and V is TRBV19; D is ambiguous. Germline V gives CDR1 LNHDA, CDR2 SQIVND (reference sequence). The CDR3 totals 13 residues. The CDR3 loop reads CASSLDLGQPQHF. Here the CDR3 DNA reads TGTGCCAGTAGTTTAGACCTGGGACAGCCCCAGCATTTT.